This T cell receptor beta chain was captured in a study of cytomegalovirus exposure and HLA in healthy donors. Study-level points and caveats: Roughly uniform sequencing depth across donors was assumed, possibly incorrectly. There was a cluster of highly shared sequence variants that was likely a sequencing artifact. Available immune exposure information was restricted to CMV serostatus only.

Comment on this clone: Its antigen is not known.

Use of 60 Vbeta and 13 Jbeta primers characterized the PCR. Sequencing used immunoSEQ multiplex PCR; TCRdb keeps in-frame clones, though not all of them. The data show 150,000 or so clones, 60% to 85% seen once. The sequence was obtained from a female donor in good health and CMV-seronegative. The sample consisted of PBMCs.

CDR3 DNA sequence: TGTGCCAGCAGCTCCCACAGGGGCGGTGAAGCTTTCTTT. It codes for CASSSHRGGEAFF. This chain joins TRBV7-3 and TRBJ1-1, with TRBD1 matching over 7 bases. Germline V lookup: CDR1 SGHTA, CDR2 FQGTGA. CDR3 size: 13 residues. V gave up 4 bases and J gave up 7 bases; unmatched junction bases: 6.